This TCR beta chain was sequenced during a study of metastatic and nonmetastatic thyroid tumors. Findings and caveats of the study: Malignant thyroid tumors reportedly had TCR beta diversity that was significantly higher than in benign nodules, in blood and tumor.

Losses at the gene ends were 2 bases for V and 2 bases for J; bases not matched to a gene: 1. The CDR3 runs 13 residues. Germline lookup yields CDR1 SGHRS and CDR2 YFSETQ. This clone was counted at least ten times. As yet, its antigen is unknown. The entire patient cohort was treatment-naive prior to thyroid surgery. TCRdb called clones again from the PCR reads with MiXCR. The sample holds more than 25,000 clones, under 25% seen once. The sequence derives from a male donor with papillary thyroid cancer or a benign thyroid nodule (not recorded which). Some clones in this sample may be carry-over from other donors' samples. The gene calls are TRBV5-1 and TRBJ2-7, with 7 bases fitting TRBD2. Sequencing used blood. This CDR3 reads CASSFGGTYEQYF. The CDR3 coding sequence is TGCGCCAGCAGCTTCGGGGGGACCTACGAGCAGTACTTC.